Following are 13 T cell receptor beta chains from one sample sequenced in a study of cytomegalovirus exposure and HLA in healthy donors. PCR primers comprised 60 Vbeta and 13 Jbeta primers. TCRdb's copy holds only in-frame clones and misses some; the assay was immunoSEQ multiplex PCR. In the table there are about 140,000 clones, approximately 80% of which are singletons. Sequencing input: PBMCs. The receptors were gathered from a man in his forties or fifties in good health and CMV-seronegative.

The J gene is TRBJ2-3, the V gene TRBV5-4; TRBD2 might be the D (6 bases). This CDR3 has 16 amino acids. In germline, CDR1 is SGHNT, CDR2 YYREEE (reference sequence). The V end was cut by 3 bases, the J end by 1 base, with 15 bases between. The CDR3 here is CASSSPPAGGTDTQYF. CDR3 sequence (DNA): TGTGCCAGCAGCTCTCCCCCAGCGGGCGGCACAGATACGCAGTATTTT.

The chain has TRBV6-6 and TRBJ2-7, with D perhaps TRBD1 (5 bases). Germline V gives CDR1 MNHNY, CDR2 SVGAGI (reference sequence). The V and J ends lost 8 bases and 0 bases respectively, with 17 bases between them. This CDR3 has 15 amino acids. The CDR3 sequence: CASRPSWTSSYEQYF. The CDR3 DNA reads as TGTGCCAGCCGGCCTTCCTGGACAAGCTCCTACGAGCAGTACTTC.

In regard to this clone: Other nucleotide sequences from this sample produce the same CDR3. The chain carries TRBV27 and TRBJ2-7; 9 bases line up with TRBD1. Looked up from germline, CDR1 is MNHEY and CDR2 is SMNVEV (reference sequence). CDR3 length: 13 amino acids. The J segment lost 4 bases and the V segment lost 6 bases, leaving 4 bases of the junction unmatched. CDR3 region: CASSLGTGYEQYF. CDR3 coding DNA: TGTGCCAGCAGCTTAGGGACAGGGTACGAGCAGTACTTC.

The chain employs TRBV6-5 and TRBJ1-2; D uncertain. Germline CDR1 reads MNHEY; CDR2 reads SVGAGI. V gave up 4 bases and J gave up 4 bases, with 13 bases separating them. This CDR3 has 14 amino acids. CDR3 residues: CASSFYPRGYGYTF. The CDR3 bases are TGTGCCAGCAGTTTTTACCCTCGGGGCTATGGCTACACCTTC.

This clone was seen once. The V and J genes are TRBV2 and TRBJ2-2; no definite D call. V shed 6 bases and J shed 6 bases, with 11 bases lying between them. This CDR3 contains 13 residues. Germline V gene lookup returns CDR1 SNHLY and CDR2 FYNNEI. CDR3 sequence (DNA): TGTGCCAGCAGCCCTACCCCGTCCGGGGAGCTGTTTTTT. Translation gives CASSPTPSGELFF.

The CDR3 coding sequence is TGCGCCAGCAGGGACAGGGGAGGGTACACTGAAGCTTTCTTT. Amino acid sequence: CASRDRGGYTEAFF. This chain joins TRBV10-2 and TRBJ1-1, with 9 bases matching TRBD1. Trimming at V came to 6 bases and at J to 3 bases, leaving 5 bases not matched to a gene. Germline CDR1 and CDR2: WSHSY and SAAADI. This CDR3 contains 14 residues.

The chain recombines TRBV7-9 with TRBJ1-6, with 12 bases that match TRBD1. CDR3 size: 16 residues. J was trimmed by 6 bases and V by 5 bases; bases with no gene match: 5. In germline, CDR1 is SEHNR, CDR2 FQNEAQ (reference sequence). In nucleotides, the CDR3 is TGTGCCAGCAGCCCGGGACAGGGGGCGCTTAATTCACCCCTCCACTTT. Protein sequence: CASSPGQGALNSPLHF.

The rearrangement joins TRBV9 to TRBJ2-5, with 7 bases identical to TRBD1. This CDR3 has 15 amino acids. The germline V gene has CDR1 SGDLS and CDR2 YYNGEE. Trimming took 3 bases from V and 7 from J; bases not matched to a gene: 12. CDR3 sequence: CASSAGQDRNLTQYF. The CDR3 DNA sequence: TGTGCCAGCAGCGCTGGACAGGACCGCAATTTGACCCAGTACTTC.

This sequence joins TRBV6-1 and TRBJ1-5; TRBD1 matches 7 bases. V was clipped by 4 bases and J by 1 base; unmatched bases: 10. Germline values: CDR1 MNHNS, CDR2 SASEGT. The CDR3 consists of 17 residues. The CDR3 nucleotides read TGTGCCAGCAGTGGCCGCGTTTGGGGACAGAGCAATCAGCCCCAGCATTTT. It translates to CASSGRVWGQSNQPQHF.

The chain has TRBV2 and TRBJ1-2, with a weak D call TRBD1 (6 bases). In germline, CDR1 is SNHLY, CDR2 FYNNEI. V was trimmed by 3 bases and J by 7 bases, leaving 6 bases between them. This CDR3 comprises 11 residues. CDR3 residues: CASSETGGYTF. In DNA, the CDR3 is TGTGCCAGCAGTGAGACAGGTGGCTACACCTTC.

The chain combines TRBV5-8 with TRBJ2-3, with 8 bases fitting TRBD1. Germline CDR1 and CDR2: SGHTS and YDEGEE. The CDR3 has 14 residues. The V and J ends lost 4 bases and 5 bases, in that order; junction bases with no gene match: 6. CDR3: CASSPGGAGDTQYF. Written as DNA, the CDR3 is TGTGCCAGCAGCCCAGGGGGCGCGGGAGATACGCAGTATTTT.

The V and J genes are TRBV27 and TRBJ2-7, with D perhaps TRBD2 (6 bases). The CDR3 spans 15 residues. V was cut by 0 bases and J by 5 bases, with 14 bases left in between. Germline loops: CDR1 MNHEY, CDR2 SMNVEV (reference sequence). The CDR3 bases are TGTGCCAGCAGTTTATCGTTGCTAGCGAGCCACGAGCAGTACTTC. As protein: CASSLSLLASHEQYF.

This rearrangement joins TRBV19 to TRBJ2-7; no clear D gene. CDR1 is LNHDA and CDR2 is SQIVND in the germline V gene (reference sequence). The CDR3 covers 13 residues. V was shortened by 2 bases and J by 3 bases, with 8 bases between the two germline ends. The CDR3 DNA follows: TGTGCCAGTAGTATACCGGGTTTCTACGAGCAGTACTTC. This codes for CASSIPGFYEQYF.